Shown below are 21 T cell receptor beta chains from a single sample sequenced in a study of T cell clonality in common variable immunodeficiency. Data came from immunoSEQ multiplex PCR; TCRdb stores just in-frame clones and leaves some out. Recorded here are tens of thousands of clones, with no singletons, and the ten leading clones hold under 1.5%. The sequencing sample was made of peripheral blood mononuclear cells. These receptors originate from a person aged 18 to 70 in good health.

This clone was observed many times. The observed sequence ends 3 residues before the CDR3 terminus, with the missing tail filled in from the germline J gene. This chain joins TRBV6-2 or TRBV6-3 and TRBJ2-3, with D possibly TRBD2 on 6 matching bases. Germline lookup yields CDR1 MNHEY and CDR2 SVGEGT. V lost 6 bases and J 0 bases, leaving 16 bases between the germline ends. This CDR3 is built from 16 residues. The CDR3 loop reads CASREGIWTSTDTQYF. CDR3 DNA (partial): TGTGCCAGCAGGGAGGGAATATGGACTAGCACAGATACG.

This clone was found many times. The sequenced fragment ends 3 residues before the CDR3 boundary, so the rest is inferred from the germline J gene. The chain has TRBV5-1 and TRBJ1-1; 9 bases are shared with TRBD1. Germline CDR1 is SGHRS and CDR2 is YFSETQ. The CDR3 loop spans 16 amino acids. V lost 2 bases and J lost 4; bases outside the gene matches: 9. The sequenced CDR3 bases are TGCGCCAGCAGCTTCCGGGACAGGGCCGACCTCACTGAA. Protein: CASSFRDRADLTE. From start to end, the CDR3 is CASSFRDRADLTEAFF.

This clone was recorded at least ten times. The read is 3 residues too short to cover the CDR3 end, so that end is filled in from the germline J gene. The chain joins TRBV29-1 to TRBJ1-2; TRBD1 matches at 10 bases. V dropped 5 bases and J dropped 4; count of bases not matched to a gene: 10. CDR1 is SQVTM and CDR2 is ANQGSEA in the germline V gene. The CDR3 sequence is 15 residues long. CDR3 residues: CSVRDRGRRSYGYTF. The sequenced part of the CDR3 DNA is TGCAGCGTTAGAGACAGGGGGCGCAGGAGCTATGGC.

In this sample, this clone turned up many times. The CDR3 is cut off 3 residues early in the read; its end comes from the germline J gene. V is TRBV6-1 and J is TRBJ2-5, with a tentative D call TRBD2 (6 bases). The CDR3 totals 16 residues. V lost 2 bases to trimming and J lost 4 bases, with 17 bases between them. Germline assignment: CDR1 MNHNS and CDR2 SASEGT. Partial CDR3 DNA: TGTGCCAGCAGTGAAATGGTGCGGGCGGGGAGAGAGACC. Its protein product is CASSEMVRAGRET. The full CDR3 is CASSEMVRAGRETQYF.

This clone came up many times. The read stops 3 residues short of the end of the CDR3; the missing end is completed from the germline J gene. The chain has TRBV28 and TRBJ1-5, with 7 bases fitting TRBD1. This CDR3 region has 16 residues. Germline CDR1 reads MDHEN; CDR2 reads SYDVKM. The V gene end was trimmed by 2 bases and the J gene end by 2 bases; junction bases not matched to a gene: 6. CDR3 in amino acids: CASSLGTARGNQPQHF. Incomplete CDR3 DNA: TGTGCCAGCAGTTTAGGGACAGCTCGTGGCAATCAGCCC.

The table lists this clone with a few counts. The missing CDR3 end, 3 residues past where the read stops, is filled in from the germline J gene. The chain joins TRBV5-8 to TRBJ1-1; D not resolved. Germline CDR1 reads SGHTS; CDR2 reads YDEGEE. The CDR3 length is 14 residues. The V gene lost 6 bases and the J gene lost 0 bases, with 12 bases spanning the gap. CDR3 DNA (partial): TGTGCCAGCAAAGTGCTCTCTATGAACACTGAA. Amino acids: CASKVLSMNTE. The full CDR3 is CASKVLSMNTEAFF.

The table lists this clone with many counts. The read finishes 3 residues shy of the CDR3 end, and the germline J gene is used to complete it. The chain is built from TRBV14 and TRBJ1-1; D gene ambiguous. V was shortened by 2 bases and J by 0 bases, with 4 bases between the two germline ends. The CDR3 is made up of 13 amino acids. CDR1 and CDR2 (germline): SGHDN, FVKESK. The CDR3 is CASSQLMNTEAFF. CDR3 bases read: TGTGCCAGCAGCCAACTTATGAACACTGAA.

This clone has a count of ten or more. The sequenced fragment ends 3 residues before the CDR3 boundary, so the rest is inferred from the germline J gene. The chain is built from TRBV2 and TRBJ2-6; D possibly corresponds to TRBD1 (6 bases). The length of the CDR3 is 15 residues. V was trimmed by 3 bases and J by 2 bases, leaving 8 bases between them. CDR1 SNHLY and CDR2 FYNNEI come from the germline V gene. The DNA read from the CDR3 is TGTGCCAGCAGTGAGGGGGCGACTGGGGCCAACGTC. This codes for CASSEGATGANV. The entire CDR3 protein is CASSEGATGANVLTF.

In this sample, this clone turned up many times. The read halts 3 residues ahead of the CDR3 end, with the missing end drawn from the germline J gene. The chain joins TRBV20-1 to TRBJ1-1; TRBD1 might be the D (5 bases). V lost 3 bases to trimming and J lost 0 bases, with 8 bases between them. Germline CDR1 DFQATT, CDR2 SNEGSKA (reference sequence). This CDR3 has 13 amino acids. The CDR3 is CSARTDMNTEAFF. CDR3 DNA (partial): TGCAGTGCTAGGACAGATATGAACACTGAA.

Ten or more counts support this clone. Read coverage stops 3 residues before the CDR3 terminus; the germline J gene supplies the remainder. The rearrangement uses TRBV5-6 and TRBJ2-5; 7 nucleotides match TRBD1. The CDR3 totals 15 residues. V shed 4 bases and J 3 bases; nucleotides not matched to a gene: 9. Germline V gives CDR1 SGHDT, CDR2 YYEEEE. CDR3 DNA (partial): TGTGCCAGCAGCCGGGACAGCGATAACAAAGAGACC. It codes for CASSRDSDNKET. The entire CDR3 is CASSRDSDNKETQYF.

This clone has at least ten counts. The CDR3 DNA, read in part, is TGCAGTGCTAGGACTAGCGTCGGGGAGACG. Its translation: CSARTSVGET. The entire CDR3 protein reads CSARTSVGETQYF. The chain has TRBV20-1 and TRBJ2-3, with 8 bases identical to TRBD2. The missing CDR3 end, 3 residues past where the read stops, is filled in from the germline J gene. The CDR3 extends over 13 amino acids. CDR1 and CDR2 from the germline V gene are DFQATT and SNEGSKA (reference sequence).

With regard to this clone: The CDR3 goes on 3 residues after the read ends, and that part is filled in from the germline J gene. V and J are TRBV7-9 and TRBJ1-2; possible D gene TRBD1, 5 bases. CDR1 SEHNR and CDR2 FQNEAQ come from the germline V gene (reference sequence). CDR3 length equals 15 residues. The covered CDR3 bases are TGTGCCAGCAGCTTCGTGGGGCTTTCTCTTAACGAC. It codes for CASSFVGLSLND. The whole CDR3 protein is CASSFVGLSLNDYTF.

A few counts support this clone. The CDR3 end falls 3 residues outside the read, so it is completed with the germline J gene. The chain carries TRBV7-2 and TRBJ1-4; TRBD1 matches 8 bases. The V segment lost 1 base and the J segment 10 bases; nucleotides outside the gene matches: 8. Germline loops: CDR1 SGHTA, CDR2 FQGNSA. CDR3 length equals 15 residues. Partial CDR3 DNA: TGTGCCAGCAGCTTAGTGAGACAGGGGACGGGAAAA. Its protein is CASSLVRQGTGK. The entire CDR3 reads CASSLVRQGTGKLFF. The full variable domain, its missing parts supplied by reference TRBV7-2 and TRBJ1-4, is GAGVSQSPSNKVTEKGKDVELRCDPISGHTALYWYRQSLGQGLEFLIYFQGNSAPDKSGLPSDRFSAERTGGSVSTLTIQRTQQEDSAVYLCASSLVRQGTGKLFFGSGTQLSVL.

Many counts were recorded for this clone. The CDR3 end lies 3 residues beyond the end of the read and is filled in from the germline J gene. V is TRBV11-2 and J is TRBJ2-3; D uncertain. The V end lost 5 bases, the J end lost 6 bases, and 6 bases lay between the germline ends. CDR3 length: 11 residues. CDR1 and CDR2 (germline): SGHAT, FQNNGV. The covered CDR3 bases are TGTGCCAGCAGCCCCTTGGATACG. This codes for CASSPLDT. The entire CDR3 reads CASSPLDTQYF.

In its sample, this clone was seen many times. The CDR3 end lies 3 residues beyond the end of the read and is filled in from the germline J gene. The chain is built from TRBV11-2 and TRBJ2-1; possibly TRBD2 for D (5 bases). The CDR3 spans 15 residues. Trimming stripped 5 bases from V and 6 bases from J, with 17 bases between. The germline V gene has CDR1 SGHAT and CDR2 FQNNGV. Partial CDR3 DNA: TGTGCCAGCAGCCCTCAAGAGCCTAGCAGCAATGAG. It codes for CASSPQEPSSNE. The entire CDR3 sequence reads CASSPQEPSSNEQFF.

In its sample, this clone was seen a few times. This CDR3 is CASYWTSGQETQYF. The CDR3 DNA, read in part, is TGTGCCAGCTATTGGACTAGCGGGCAAGAGACG. This chain connects TRBV2 to TRBJ2-3, with 11 positions matching TRBD2. The read ends 3 residues before the CDR3 terminus; that terminus is restored from the germline J gene. CDR1 and CDR2 from the germline V gene are SNHLY and FYNNEI. The CDR3 consists of 14 residues.

Comments on this clone: The sequenced fragment ends 3 residues before the CDR3 boundary, so the rest is inferred from the germline J gene. The chain is built from TRBV29-1 and TRBJ2-3; 10 nucleotides match TRBD2. After removal of 7 bases from V and 0 bases from J, the junction contained 7 bases not matched to a gene. This CDR3 has 15 residues. CDR1 SQVTM and CDR2 ANQGSEA come from the germline V gene. Incomplete CDR3 DNA: TGCAGCGCCAAGCAGACTAGCGGGAGCACAGATACG. Residues: CSAKQTSGSTDT. The whole CDR3 protein reads CSAKQTSGSTDTQYF.

Many counts were recorded for this clone. The read ends 3 residues early relative to the CDR3; the germline J gene fills the gap. This chain uses TRBV20-1 with TRBJ2-1, with 10 bases matching TRBD1. CDR3 length: 14 residues. The V segment lost 5 bases and the J segment 7 bases; nucleotides outside the gene matches: 8. The V gene's germline CDR1 is DFQATT and CDR2 SNEGSKA (reference sequence). The DNA read from the CDR3 is TGCAGTGCTTTAGACAGGGGGCGTCGGAATGAG. This codes for CSALDRGRRNE. The entire CDR3 reads CSALDRGRRNEQFF.

In this sample, this clone turned up many times. The read halts 3 residues ahead of the CDR3 end, with the missing end drawn from the germline J gene. The chain recombines TRBV20-1 with TRBJ2-1; 12 bases align to TRBD2. CDR3 length: 14 residues. The V gene's germline CDR1 is DFQATT and CDR2 SNEGSKA (reference sequence). Trimming took 5 bases from V and 6 from J; bases not matched to a gene: 5. CDR3 bases read: TGCAGTGCTGGACTAGCGGGGTATCTCAATGAG. This sequence encodes CSAGLAGYLNE. The complete CDR3 sequence is CSAGLAGYLNEQFF.

This clone occurred many times. The observed sequence ends 3 residues before the CDR3 terminus, with the missing tail filled in from the germline J gene. The V call is TRBV10-3, the J call TRBJ1-2; 7 nucleotides match TRBD1. The J segment lost 1 base and the V segment lost 0 bases, leaving 5 bases of the junction unmatched. This CDR3 has 16 residues. Germline CDR1 and CDR2: ENHRY and SYGVKD. This CDR3 is CAISESGQLVNYGYTF. CDR3 DNA (partial): TGTGCCATCAGTGAGTCGGGACAGCTAGTTAACTATGGC.

This clone turned up a few times. Read data end 3 residues before the CDR3 end; the end is taken from the germline J gene. J is TRBJ1-4 and V is TRBV5-5; D is unclear. CDR1 and CDR2 from the germline V gene are SGHKS and YYEKEE (reference sequence). The germline V and J ends were trimmed by 3 bases and 5 bases, with 8 bases remaining between them. This CDR3 spans 13 amino acids. CDR3 protein: CASSSLENEKLFF. Incomplete CDR3 DNA: TGTGCCAGCAGCTCCCTAGAGAATGAAAAA. Full variable domain (rest looked up from reference TRBV5-5 and TRBJ1-4): DAGVTQSPTHLIKTRGQQVTLRCSPISGHKSVSWYQQVLGQGPQFIFQYYEKEERGRGNFPDRFSARQFPNYSSELNVNALLLGDSALYLCASSSLENEKLFFGSGTQLSVL.